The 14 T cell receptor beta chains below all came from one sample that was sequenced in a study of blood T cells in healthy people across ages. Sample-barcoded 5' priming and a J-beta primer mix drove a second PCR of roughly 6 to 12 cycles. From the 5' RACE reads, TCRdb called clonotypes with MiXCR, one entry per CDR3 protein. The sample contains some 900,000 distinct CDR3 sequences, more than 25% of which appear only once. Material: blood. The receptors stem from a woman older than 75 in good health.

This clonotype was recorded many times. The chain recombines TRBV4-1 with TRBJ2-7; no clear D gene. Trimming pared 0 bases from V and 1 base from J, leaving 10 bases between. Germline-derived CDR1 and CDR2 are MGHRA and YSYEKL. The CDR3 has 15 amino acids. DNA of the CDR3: TGCGCCAGCAGCCAAGAAAGGAGTCATTCCTACGAGCAGTACTTC. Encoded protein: CASSQERSHSYEQYF.

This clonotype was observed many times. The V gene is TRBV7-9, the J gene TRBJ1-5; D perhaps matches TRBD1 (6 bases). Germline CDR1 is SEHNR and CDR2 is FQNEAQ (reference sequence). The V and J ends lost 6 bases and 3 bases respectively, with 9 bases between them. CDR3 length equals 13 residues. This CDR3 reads CASRRQDNQPQHF. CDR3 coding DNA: TGTGCCAGCAGGAGACAGGACAATCAGCCCCAGCATTTT.

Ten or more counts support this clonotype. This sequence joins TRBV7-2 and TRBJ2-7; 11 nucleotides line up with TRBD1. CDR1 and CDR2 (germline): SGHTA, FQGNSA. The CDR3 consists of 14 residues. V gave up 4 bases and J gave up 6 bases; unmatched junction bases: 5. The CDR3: CASSSGQGASEQYF. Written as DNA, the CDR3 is TGTGCCAGCAGCTCTGGACAGGGGGCGAGCGAGCAGTACTTC. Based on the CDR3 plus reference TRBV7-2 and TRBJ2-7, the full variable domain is GAGVSQSPSNKVTEKGKDVELRCDPISGHTALYWYRQSLGQGLEFLIYFQGNSAPDKSGLPSDRFSAERTGGSVSTLTIQRTQQEDSAVYLCASSSGQGASEQYFGPGTRLTVT.

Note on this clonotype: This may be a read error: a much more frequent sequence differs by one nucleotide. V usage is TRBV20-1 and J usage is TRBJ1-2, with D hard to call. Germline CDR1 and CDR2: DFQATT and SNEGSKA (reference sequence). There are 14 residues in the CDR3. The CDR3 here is CGARELGREDGYTF. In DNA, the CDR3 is TGCGGTGCTAGAGAGCTGGGGAGGGAGGACGGCTACACCTTC.

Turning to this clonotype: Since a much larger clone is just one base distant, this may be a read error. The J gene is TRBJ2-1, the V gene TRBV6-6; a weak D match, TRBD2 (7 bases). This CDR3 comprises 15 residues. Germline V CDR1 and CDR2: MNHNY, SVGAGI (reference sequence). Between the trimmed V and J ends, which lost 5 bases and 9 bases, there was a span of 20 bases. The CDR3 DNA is TGTGCCAGCAGTAAAAGCGCAGGGGAGGGCGGTGAGCAGTTCTTC. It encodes CASSKSAGEGGEQFF.

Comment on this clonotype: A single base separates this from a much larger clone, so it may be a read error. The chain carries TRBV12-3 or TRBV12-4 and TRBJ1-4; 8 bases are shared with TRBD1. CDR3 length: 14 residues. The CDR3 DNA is TGTGCCAGCAGCGTCGACAGGGGTGGTGAAGAACTGTTTTTT. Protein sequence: CASSVDRGGEELFF.

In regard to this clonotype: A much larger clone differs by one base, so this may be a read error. The CDR3 DNA is TGTGCCAGCAGCTTAGGGACGGCCTCCGAGCAGTTCTTC. Translated: CASSLGTASEQFF. The chain couples TRBV7-9 to TRBJ2-1; D uncertain. V lost 1 base, J lost 10 bases, and 11 bases lay in between. Germline V gives CDR1 SEHNR, CDR2 FQNEAQ (reference sequence). The CDR3 runs to 13 residues. The full variable domain, rest sourced from reference TRBV7-9 and TRBJ2-1, is DTGVSQNPRHKITKRGQNVTFRCDPISEHNRLYWYRQTLGQGPEFLTYFQNEAQLEKSRLLSDRFSAERPKGSFSTLEIQRTEQGDSAMYLCASSLGTASEQFFGPGTRLTVL.

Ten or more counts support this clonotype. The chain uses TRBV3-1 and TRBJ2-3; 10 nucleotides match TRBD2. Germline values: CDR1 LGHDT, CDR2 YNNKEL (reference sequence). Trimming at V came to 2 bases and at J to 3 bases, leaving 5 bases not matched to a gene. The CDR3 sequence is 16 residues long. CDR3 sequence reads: CASSQPSGGVTDTQYF. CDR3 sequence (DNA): TGTGCCAGCAGCCAACCCAGCGGGGGGGTAACAGATACGCAGTATTTT.

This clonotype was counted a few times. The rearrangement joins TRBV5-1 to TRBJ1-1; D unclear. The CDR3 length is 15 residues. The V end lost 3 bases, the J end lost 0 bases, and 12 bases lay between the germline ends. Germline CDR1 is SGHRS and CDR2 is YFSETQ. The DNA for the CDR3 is TGCGCCAGCAGCTCCACAGTTTTAGTGAACACTGAAGCTTTCTTT. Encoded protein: CASSSTVLVNTEAFF. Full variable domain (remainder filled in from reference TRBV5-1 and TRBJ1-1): KAGVTQTPRYLIKTRGQQVTLSCSPISGHRSVSWYQQTPGQGLQFLFEYFSETQRNKGNFPGRFSGRQFSNSRSEMNVSTLELGDSALYLCASSSTVLVNTEAFFGQGTRLTVV.

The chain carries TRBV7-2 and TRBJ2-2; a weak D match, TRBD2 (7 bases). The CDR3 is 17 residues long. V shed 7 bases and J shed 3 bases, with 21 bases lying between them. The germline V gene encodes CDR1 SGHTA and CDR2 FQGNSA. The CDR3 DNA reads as TGTGCCAGCACCCGCGGGTTTGGCGGGGGCGACACCGGGGAGCTGTTTTTT. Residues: CASTRGFGGGDTGELFF.

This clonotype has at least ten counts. The CDR3 DNA follows: TGCGCCAGCAGCTCCACTTCTGAGGCCGAGGCGCAGTATTTT. Its translation: CASSSTSEAEAQYF. V gene TRBV5-1 combines with J gene TRBJ2-3, with no clear D. There are 14 residues in the CDR3. Germline values: CDR1 SGHRS, CDR2 YFSETQ. Trimming cost V 3 bases and J 10 bases, with 18 bases left between them. The whole variable domain, remainder taken from reference TRBV5-1 and TRBJ2-3, is KAGVTQTPRYLIKTRGQQVTLSCSPISGHRSVSWYQQTPGQGLQFLFEYFSETQRNKGNFPGRFSGRQFSNSRSEMNVSTLELGDSALYLCASSSTSEAEAQYFGPGTRLTVL.

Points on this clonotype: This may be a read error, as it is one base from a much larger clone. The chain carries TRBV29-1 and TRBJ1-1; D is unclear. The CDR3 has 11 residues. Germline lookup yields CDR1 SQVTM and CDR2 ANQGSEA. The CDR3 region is CGVGMGTEAFF. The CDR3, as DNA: TGCGGCGTGGGGATGGGGACTGAAGCTTTCTTT.

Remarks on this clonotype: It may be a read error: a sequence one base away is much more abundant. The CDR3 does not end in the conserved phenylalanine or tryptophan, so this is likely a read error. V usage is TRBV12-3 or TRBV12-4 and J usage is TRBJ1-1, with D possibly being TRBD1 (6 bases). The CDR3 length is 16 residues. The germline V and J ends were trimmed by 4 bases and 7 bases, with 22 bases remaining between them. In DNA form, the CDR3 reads TGTGCCAGCAGTTCCCAGGGGTACCTATTAACGGGTGAAGCTTTCCTT. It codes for CASSSQGYLLTGEAFL.

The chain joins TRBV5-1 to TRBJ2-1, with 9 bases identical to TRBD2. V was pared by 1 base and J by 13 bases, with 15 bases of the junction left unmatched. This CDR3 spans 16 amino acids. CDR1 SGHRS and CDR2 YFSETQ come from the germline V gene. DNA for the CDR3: TGCGCCAGCAGCTTGAGTAGCGGGGGCAGCCAGGAGACCCAGTTCTTC. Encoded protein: CASSLSSGGSQETQFF.